This T cell receptor (beta chain) comes out of a study of CD8+ T cells in alopecia areata. The study, taken as a whole, reports: Sequencing of scalp samples also includes resident alphabeta T cells from normal skin.

Sequencing relied on a cDNA template that was reverse transcribed from extracted RNA. Some clones are missing from TCRdb's copy, which holds only in-frame ones; the method was immunoSEQ multiplex PCR. The sample has roughly 150,000 clones; less than 75% are singletons. Comments on this clone: Its antigen remains unknown.

This clonotype originated in a human donor in good health. Specimen: CD8+ T cells sorted from blood.

The DNA for the CDR3 is TGTGCCAGCACCGGTGTCGGACAGGCTGTATACGAGCAGTACTTC. It encodes CASTGVGQAVYEQYF. This chain joins TRBV2 and TRBJ2-7; 7 bases fit TRBD1. This CDR3 is built from 15 residues. J gave up 4 bases and V 7 bases, and 13 bases lay outside the gene matches. CDR1 and CDR2 from the germline V gene are SNHLY and FYNNEI. Together with reference TRBV2 and TRBJ2-7, the CDR3 gives the full variable domain: EPEVTQTPSHQVTQMGQEVILRCVPISNHLYFYWYRQILGQKVEFLVSFYNNEISEKSEIFDDQFSVERPDGSNFTLKIRSTKLEDSAMYFCASTGVGQAVYEQYFGPGTRLTVT.